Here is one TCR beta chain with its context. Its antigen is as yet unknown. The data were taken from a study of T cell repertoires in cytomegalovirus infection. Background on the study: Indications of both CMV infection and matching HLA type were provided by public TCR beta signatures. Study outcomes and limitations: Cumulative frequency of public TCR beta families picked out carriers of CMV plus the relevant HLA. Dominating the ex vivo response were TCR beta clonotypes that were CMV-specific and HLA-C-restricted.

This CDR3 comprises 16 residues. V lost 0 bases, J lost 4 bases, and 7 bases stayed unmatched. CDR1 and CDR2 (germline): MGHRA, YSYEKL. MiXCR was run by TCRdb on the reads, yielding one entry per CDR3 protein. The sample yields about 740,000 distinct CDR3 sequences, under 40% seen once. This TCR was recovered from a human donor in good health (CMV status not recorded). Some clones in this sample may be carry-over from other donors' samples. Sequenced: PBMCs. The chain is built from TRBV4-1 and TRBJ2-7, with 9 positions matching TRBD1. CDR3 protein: CASSQEPGQGRYEQYF. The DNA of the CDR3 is TGCGCCAGCAGCCAAGAGCCGGGACAGGGAAGGTACGAGCAGTACTTC.